The clone carrying this T cell receptor beta chain came up a few times. Its antigen is unknown. The source of the sample is a study of T cells in Graves' hyperthyroidism and ophthalmopathy. The study, taken as a whole, reports: In blood, most of the thyroid clonotypes expanded above 0.001 were also present.

Regions amplified from RNA transcripts were the TCR beta CDR3 regions. During a first-round RT-PCR of the TCR CDR3, the HTBI primer set was used. Using its own MiXCR run on the multiplex PCR reads, TCRdb lists one record per CDR3 protein. The repertoire consists of hundreds of thousands of distinct CDR3 sequences, with 40% to 55% occurring once and the leading ten covering less than 8.5%. Uncontrolled infection, other autoimmune disease, pregnancy or lactation excluded patients. Every diagnosis used clinical symptoms, serum thyroxine and TRAb, thyroid ultrasound and orbital computed tomography. Trimming stripped 7 bases from V and 2 bases from J, with 21 bases between. CDR1 SGHRS and CDR2 YFSETQ come from the germline V gene. The CDR3 sequence is 16 residues long.

This sequence was found in an adult man with Graves' disease, either hyperthyroidism or ophthalmopathy (not recorded which). The gene calls are TRBV5-1 and TRBJ1-2; a possible D gene is TRBD1 (5 bases). Sequencing input: peripheral blood or thyroid tissue (not recorded which). The CDR3 protein is CASRRDGGGTNYGYTF. CDR3 coding DNA: TGCGCCAGCCGACGGGACGGTGGGGGGACGAACTATGGCTACACCTTC.